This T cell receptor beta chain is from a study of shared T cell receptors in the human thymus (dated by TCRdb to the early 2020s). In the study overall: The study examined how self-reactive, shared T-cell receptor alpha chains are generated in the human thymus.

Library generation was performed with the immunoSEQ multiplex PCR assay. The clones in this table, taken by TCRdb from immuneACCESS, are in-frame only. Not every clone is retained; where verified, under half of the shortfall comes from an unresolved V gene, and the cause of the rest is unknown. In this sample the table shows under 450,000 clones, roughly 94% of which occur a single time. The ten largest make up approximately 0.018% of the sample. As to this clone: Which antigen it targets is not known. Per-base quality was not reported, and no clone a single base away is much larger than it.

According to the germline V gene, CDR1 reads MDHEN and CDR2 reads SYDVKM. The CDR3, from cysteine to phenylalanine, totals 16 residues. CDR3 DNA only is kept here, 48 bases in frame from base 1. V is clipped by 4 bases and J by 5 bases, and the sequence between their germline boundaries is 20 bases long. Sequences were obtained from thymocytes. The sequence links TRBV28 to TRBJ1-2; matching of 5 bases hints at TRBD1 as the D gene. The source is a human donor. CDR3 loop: CASSSDYDGGSYGYTF. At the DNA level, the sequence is TGTGCCAGCAGTTCCGACTATGACGGGGGATCATATGGCTACACCTTC.